This T cell receptor (beta chain) comes out of a study of T cells in Graves' hyperthyroidism and ophthalmopathy (dated by TCRdb to between 2018 and 2021). With regard to the full study: Peripheral blood was sampled at the time of initial diagnosis, prior to any treatment. TCR Vbeta CDR3 sequencing of fewer than 150 peripheral blood samples (approximately 44 ophthalmopathy, 70 to 85 hyperthyroidism and roughly 17 progressor patients) is reported in the paper. Whether ophthalmopathy could be predicted prospectively was tested in an independent validation cohort made up of 18 to 20 hyperthyroidism patients plus 17 patients who later progressed to ophthalmopathy. Thyroid tissue and blood T-cell repertoires from six or seven Graves' hyperthyroidism patients were also compared in the study. The roughly 90 discovery patients were divided at random into training and test sets in a 7:3 ratio. After sampling, hyperthyroidism patients received methimazole starting at 30 mg daily, and ophthalmopathy patients received high-dose intravenous methylprednisolone. To identify distinguishing TCR V-J signatures, a discovery cohort of some 99 patients was used, comprising 43 with Graves' ophthalmopathy and 57 with stable Graves' hyperthyroidism.

Broad study findings and their caveats: Blood samples also contained most of the expanded thyroid clonotypes (frequency above 0.001), which suggests that blood repertoires may reflect thyroid immune responses. In cross-validation, a model built on a 13 V-J signature told ophthalmopathy apart from stable hyperthyroidism with about 90% sensitivity and roughly 81% specificity, and in testing the same model reached 80%/75%. In validation, the model predicted progression to ophthalmopathy a median of about 6.8 months before onset, with around 70% sensitivity and just under 75% specificity. Sample size was not statistically predetermined, and blinding of investigators to group allocation was not performed.

The TCR beta CDR3 regions were amplified from RNA transcripts. For the first round of RT-PCR on the TCR CDR3, the HTBI primer set was used together with the Qiagen OneStep RT-PCR kit. A second multiplex PCR round built the libraries, followed by size selection and purification. Sequencing of the libraries was done on an Illumina HiSeq2000 using paired-end 100 bp reads. Processing in the source paper ran as follows. SOAPnuke was used to process the raw data, with reads discarded if the reads contained adapters or uncalled bases, had a mean Phred below 15, or lacked an exact constant-primer or identifier match. COPE v1.2.5 was used to merge the high-quality paired reads, and each unique nucleotide sequence was defined as a clonotype. MiTCR v1.1 was used to align the clonotypes against IMGT TRBV, TRBD and TRBJ reference segments. Analysis was restricted to V-J combinations with a frequency above 0.0001, which covered over 98% of repertoires. A TCS score was defined as the ratio of F50 (clonal expansion) to E x V (chaos), with BLOSUM62-based TCRdist applied between CDR3 peptides within each V-J. Welch's t-statistics and random forest reduced 500 to 550 V-J features to 10 to 15, which were used in a naive Bayes classifier (R e1071). TCRdb redid the processing of the public reads, applying fastp at Q25 and MiXCR, and retained in-frame beta chains. Here each entry gathers all rows of one CDR3 protein and keeps the most common genes and DNA. TCRdb assigned the V and J calls; the authors' analysis was not used. The table for this sample lists over 250,000 distinct CDR3 sequences; about a sixth of them were counted only once. The top ten clonotypes cover approximately 57% of the sample.

Ophthalmopathy patients had moderately to severely active disease, Clinical Activity Score of at least 3, NOSPECS grade of at least 4, and duration under 3 months. Any patient with an uncontrolled infection, another autoimmune disease, pregnancy or lactation was excluded. Diagnoses were based on clinical symptoms, serum thyroxine and TRAb, thyroid ultrasound and orbital computed tomography. PBMCs were separated from under 11 ml of fresh peripheral blood using Ficoll-Paque density gradient centrifugation. Total RNA was extracted using Trizol reagent, and RNA quality was assessed on an Agilent 2100 Bioanalyzer. As to this clonotype: It lacks a known antigen. It has no much larger one-base neighbor in the sample; base qualities were not kept.

This receptor was obtained from a woman aged 55-70 years with Graves' ophthalmopathy. The sequencing input was blood.

The nucleotide sequence is TGTGCTAGTCGACTGGATTGGTACCAAGAGACCCAGTACTTC. The encoded protein is CASRLDWYQETQYF. Rearrangement joined TRBV12-5 to TRBJ2-5; the D gene assignment is ambiguous. CDR1 LGHNT and CDR2 FRNRAP were looked up in the germline V gene. V and J lose 8 bases and 0 bases, and a span of 13 bases separates them. The CDR3 covers 14 residues, taking in both the cysteine and the phenylalanine. The only DNA kept is the CDR3, 42 bases in frame from the first base.